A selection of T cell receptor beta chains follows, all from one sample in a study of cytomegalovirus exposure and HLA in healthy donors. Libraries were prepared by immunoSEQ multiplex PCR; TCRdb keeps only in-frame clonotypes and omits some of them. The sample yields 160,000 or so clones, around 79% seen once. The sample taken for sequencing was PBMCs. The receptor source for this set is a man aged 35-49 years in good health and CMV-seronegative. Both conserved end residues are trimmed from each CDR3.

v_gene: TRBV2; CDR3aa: ASSESQTNSPLH
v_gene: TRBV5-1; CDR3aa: ASSPGGARLETQY
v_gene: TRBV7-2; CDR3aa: ASSIRDRVLGTEAF
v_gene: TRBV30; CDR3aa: AWSASAQETQY
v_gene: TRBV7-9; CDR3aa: ASSRGQGSSSGNTIY
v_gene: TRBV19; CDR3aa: ASSIFHRGKETQY
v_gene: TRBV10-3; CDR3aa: AISQGARSSYEQY
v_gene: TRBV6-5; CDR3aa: AATEGAGNEQF
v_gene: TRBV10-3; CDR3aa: AIAQGDGYT
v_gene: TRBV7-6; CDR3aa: ASSLGGQAFHEQY
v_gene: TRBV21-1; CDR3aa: ASSKDEEAPSPEQY
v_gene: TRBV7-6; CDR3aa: ASSLYSGYEQY
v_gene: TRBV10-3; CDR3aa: AISEVDSGTEPYEQY
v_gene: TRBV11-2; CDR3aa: ASSLEGGGSQDTQY
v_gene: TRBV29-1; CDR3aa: SVITLRAHNEQF
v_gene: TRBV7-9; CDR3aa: ASSLDSSYEQY
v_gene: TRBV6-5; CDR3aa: ASSQVNEQF
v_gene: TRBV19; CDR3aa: ASKQGQDTDTQY
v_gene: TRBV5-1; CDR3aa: ASSPREGPGRAF
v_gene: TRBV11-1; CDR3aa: ASSLYGGRGNTEAF
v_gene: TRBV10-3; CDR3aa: AISESGPGAF
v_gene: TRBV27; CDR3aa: ASSPTGGGYSNQPQH
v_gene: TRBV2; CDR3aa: ASTSTGTVGEKLF
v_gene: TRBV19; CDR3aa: ASSITHYSNQPQH
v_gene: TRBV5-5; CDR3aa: ASSLRTGEVGTDTQY
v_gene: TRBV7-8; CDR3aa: ASSTRRADTQY
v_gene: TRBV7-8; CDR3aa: ASEAGLNTEAF
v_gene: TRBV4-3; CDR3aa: ASSQDLDSFNEQF
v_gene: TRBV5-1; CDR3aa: ASSPLQGNYGGYT
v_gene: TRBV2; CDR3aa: ASSSGGWEQF